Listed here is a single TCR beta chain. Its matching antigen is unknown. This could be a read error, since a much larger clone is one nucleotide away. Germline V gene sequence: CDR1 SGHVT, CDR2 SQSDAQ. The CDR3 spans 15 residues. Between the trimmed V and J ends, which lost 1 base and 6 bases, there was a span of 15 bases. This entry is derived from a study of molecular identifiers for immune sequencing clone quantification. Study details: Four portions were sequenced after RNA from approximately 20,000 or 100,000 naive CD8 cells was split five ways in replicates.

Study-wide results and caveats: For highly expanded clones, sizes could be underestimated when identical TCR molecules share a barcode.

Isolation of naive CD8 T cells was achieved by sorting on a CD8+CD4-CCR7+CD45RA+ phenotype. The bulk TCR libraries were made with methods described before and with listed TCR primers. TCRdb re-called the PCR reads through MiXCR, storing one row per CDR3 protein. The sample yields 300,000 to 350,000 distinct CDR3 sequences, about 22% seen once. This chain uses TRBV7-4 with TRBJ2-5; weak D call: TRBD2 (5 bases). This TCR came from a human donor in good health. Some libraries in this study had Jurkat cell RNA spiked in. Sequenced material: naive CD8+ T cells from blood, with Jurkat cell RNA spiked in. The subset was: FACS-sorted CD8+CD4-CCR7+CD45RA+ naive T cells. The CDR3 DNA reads TGTGCCAGCAGCTTAGGCGAGAGCGGTAGAAAGACCCAGTACTTC. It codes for CASSLGESGRKTQYF. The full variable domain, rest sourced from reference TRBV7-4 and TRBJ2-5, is GAGVSQSPRYKVAKRGRDVALRCDSISGHVTLYWYRQTLGQGSEVLTYSQSDAQRDKSGRPSGRFSAERPERSVSTLKIQRTEQGDSAVYLCASSLGESGRKTQYFGPGTRLLVL.